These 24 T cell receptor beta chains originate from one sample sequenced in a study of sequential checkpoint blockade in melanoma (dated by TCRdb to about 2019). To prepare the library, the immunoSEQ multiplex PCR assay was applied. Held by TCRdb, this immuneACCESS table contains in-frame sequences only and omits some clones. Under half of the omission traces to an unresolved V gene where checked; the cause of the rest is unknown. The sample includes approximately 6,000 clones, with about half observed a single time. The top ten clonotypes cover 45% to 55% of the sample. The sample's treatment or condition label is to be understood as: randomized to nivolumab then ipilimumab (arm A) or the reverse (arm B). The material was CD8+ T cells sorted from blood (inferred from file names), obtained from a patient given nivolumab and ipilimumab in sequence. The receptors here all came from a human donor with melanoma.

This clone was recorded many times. The chain's CDR3 is CASRPGGTEAFF. CDR3 DNA sequence: TGTGCCAGCCGACCCGGGGGCACTGAAGCTTTCTTT. The chain links TRBV28 to TRBJ1-1, with D perhaps matching TRBD1 (5 bases). Germline assignment: CDR1 MDHEN and CDR2 SYDVKM. The CDR3 extends over 12 amino acids. The V and J ends lost 8 bases and 4 bases respectively, with 11 bases between them.

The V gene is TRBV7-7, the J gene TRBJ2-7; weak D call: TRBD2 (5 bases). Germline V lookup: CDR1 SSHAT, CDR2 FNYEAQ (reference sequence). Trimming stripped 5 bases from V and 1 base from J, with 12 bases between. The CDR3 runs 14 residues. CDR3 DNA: TGTGCCAGCAGCCCTAACGGGGTTTCCTACGAGCAGTACTTC. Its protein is CASSPNGVSYEQYF. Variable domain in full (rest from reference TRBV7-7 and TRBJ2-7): GAGVSQSPRYKVTKRGQDVTLRCDPISSHATLYWYQQALGQGPEFLTYFNYEAQPDKSGLPSDRFSAERPEGSISTLTIQRTEQRDSAMYRCASSPNGVSYEQYFGPGTRLTVT.

Here the CDR3 reads CASGLGTGVSEAFF. CDR3 nucleotides: TGCGCCAGCGGTCTCGGGACAGGGGTTTCTGAAGCTTTCTTT. V is TRBV5-1 and J is TRBJ1-1; 10 positions match TRBD1. J was trimmed by 6 bases and V by 7 bases; bases with no gene match: 9. CDR1 SGHRS and CDR2 YFSETQ come from the germline V gene. The CDR3 contains 14 residues.

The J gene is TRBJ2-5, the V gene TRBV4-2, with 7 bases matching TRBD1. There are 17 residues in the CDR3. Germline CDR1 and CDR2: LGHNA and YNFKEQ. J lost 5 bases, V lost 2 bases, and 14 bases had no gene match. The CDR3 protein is CASSQRYRGLEQETQYF. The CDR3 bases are TGTGCCAGCAGCCAACGCTACAGGGGTTTGGAACAGGAGACCCAGTACTTC.

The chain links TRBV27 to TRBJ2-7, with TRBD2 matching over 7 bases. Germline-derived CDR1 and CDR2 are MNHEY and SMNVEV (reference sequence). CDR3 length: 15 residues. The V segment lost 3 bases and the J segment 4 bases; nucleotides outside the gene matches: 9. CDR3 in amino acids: CASSFQTGRGYEQYF. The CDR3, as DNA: TGTGCCAGCAGTTTCCAGACGGGGCGGGGGTACGAGCAGTACTTC.

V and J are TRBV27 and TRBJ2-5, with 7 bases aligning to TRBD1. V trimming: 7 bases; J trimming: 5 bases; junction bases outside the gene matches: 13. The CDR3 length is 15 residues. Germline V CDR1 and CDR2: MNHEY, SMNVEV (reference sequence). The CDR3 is CASTYRDRNSETQYF. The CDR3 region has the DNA TGTGCCAGCACCTACCGGGACAGAAATTCCGAGACCCAGTACTTC.

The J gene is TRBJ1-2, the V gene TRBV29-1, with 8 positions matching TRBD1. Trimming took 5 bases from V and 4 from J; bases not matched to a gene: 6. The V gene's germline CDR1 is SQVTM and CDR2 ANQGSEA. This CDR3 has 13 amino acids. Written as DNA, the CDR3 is TGCAGCGTTCCCGAACAGGGGGTCTATGGCTACACCTTC. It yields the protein CSVPEQGVYGYTF.

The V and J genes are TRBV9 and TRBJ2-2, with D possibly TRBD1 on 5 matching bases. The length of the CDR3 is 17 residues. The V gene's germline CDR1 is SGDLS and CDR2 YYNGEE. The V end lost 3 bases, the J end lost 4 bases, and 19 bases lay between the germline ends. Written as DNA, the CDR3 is TGTGCCAGCAGCGAGGGGAAGGTGAAGGTCCTCACCGGGGAGCTGTTTTTT. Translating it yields CASSEGKVKVLTGELFF.

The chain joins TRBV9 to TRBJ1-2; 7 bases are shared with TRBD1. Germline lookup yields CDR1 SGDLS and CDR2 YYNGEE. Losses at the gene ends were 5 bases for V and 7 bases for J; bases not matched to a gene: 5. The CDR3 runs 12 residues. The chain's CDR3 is CASRTGSSGYTF. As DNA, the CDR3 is TGTGCCAGCAGGACAGGGAGTTCTGGCTACACCTTC.

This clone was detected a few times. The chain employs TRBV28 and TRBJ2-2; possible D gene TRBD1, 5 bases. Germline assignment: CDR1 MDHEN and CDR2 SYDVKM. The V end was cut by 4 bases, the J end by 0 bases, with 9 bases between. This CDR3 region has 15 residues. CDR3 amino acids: CASSSGQANTGELFF. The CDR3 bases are TGTGCCAGCAGTTCTGGACAAGCGAACACCGGGGAGCTGTTTTTT.

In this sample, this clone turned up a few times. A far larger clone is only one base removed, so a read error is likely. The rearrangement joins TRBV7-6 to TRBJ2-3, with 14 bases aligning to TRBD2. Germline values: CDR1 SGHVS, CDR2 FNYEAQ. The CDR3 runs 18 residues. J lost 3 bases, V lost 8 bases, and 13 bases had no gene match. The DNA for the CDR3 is TGTGCCAGCGGGCCGGGACTAGCGGGGGCCGAATATACAGATACGCAGTATTTT. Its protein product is CASGPGLAGAEYTDTQYF.

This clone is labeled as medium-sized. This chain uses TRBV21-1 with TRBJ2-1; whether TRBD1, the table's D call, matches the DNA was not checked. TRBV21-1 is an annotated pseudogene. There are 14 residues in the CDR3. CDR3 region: CASTPDRVCNEQFF. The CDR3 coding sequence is TGTGCCAGCACCCCAGACAGGGTGTGCAATGAGCAGTTCTTC.

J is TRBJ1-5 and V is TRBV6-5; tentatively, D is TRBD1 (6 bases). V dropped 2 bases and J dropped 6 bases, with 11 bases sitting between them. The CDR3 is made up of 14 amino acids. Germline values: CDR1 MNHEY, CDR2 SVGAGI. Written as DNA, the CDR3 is TGTGCCAGCAGTTACGGAAGGGGGACTCAGCCCCAGCATTTT. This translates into CASSYGRGTQPQHF.

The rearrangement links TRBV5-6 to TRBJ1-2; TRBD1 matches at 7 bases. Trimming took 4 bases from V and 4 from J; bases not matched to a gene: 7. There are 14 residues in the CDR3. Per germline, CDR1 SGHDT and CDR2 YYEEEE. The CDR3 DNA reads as TGTGCCAGCAGCCCGGACAGGATTCGCTATGGCTACACCTTC. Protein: CASSPDRIRYGYTF.

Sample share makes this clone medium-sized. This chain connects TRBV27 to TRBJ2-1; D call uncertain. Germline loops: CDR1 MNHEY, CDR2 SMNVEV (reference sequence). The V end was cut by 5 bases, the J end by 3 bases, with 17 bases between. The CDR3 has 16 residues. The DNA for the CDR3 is TGTGCCAGCAGTGCTCCGACGGCGGTGGGCTACAATGAGCAGTTCTTC. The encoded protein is CASSAPTAVGYNEQFF.

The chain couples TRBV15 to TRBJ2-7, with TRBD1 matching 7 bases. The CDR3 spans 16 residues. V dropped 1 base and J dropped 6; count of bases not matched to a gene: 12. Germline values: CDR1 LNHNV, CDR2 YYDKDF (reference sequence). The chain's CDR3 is CATSRADRSVGIEQYF. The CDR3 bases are TGTGCCACCAGCAGAGCGGACAGGTCGGTAGGGATCGAGCAGTACTTC.

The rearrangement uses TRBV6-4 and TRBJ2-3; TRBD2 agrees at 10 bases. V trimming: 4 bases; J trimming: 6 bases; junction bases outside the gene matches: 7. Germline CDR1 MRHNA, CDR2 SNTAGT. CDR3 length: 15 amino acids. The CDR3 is CASSALAGAQDTQYF. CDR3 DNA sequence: TGTGCCAGCAGTGCCCTAGCGGGAGCCCAGGATACGCAGTATTTT.

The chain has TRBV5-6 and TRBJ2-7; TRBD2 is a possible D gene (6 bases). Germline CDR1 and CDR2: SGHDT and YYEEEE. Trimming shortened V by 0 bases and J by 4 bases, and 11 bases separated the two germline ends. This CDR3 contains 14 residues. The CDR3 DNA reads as TGTGCCAGCAGCTTGGGGGCAGGGAGGTACGAGCAGTACTTC. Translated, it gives CASSLGAGRYEQYF.

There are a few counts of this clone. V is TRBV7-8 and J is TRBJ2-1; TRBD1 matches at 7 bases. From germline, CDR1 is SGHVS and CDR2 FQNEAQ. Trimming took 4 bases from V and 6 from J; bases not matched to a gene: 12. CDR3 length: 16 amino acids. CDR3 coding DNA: TGTGCCAGCAGCTCAGGGACAGCGAAGGGCCGCAATGAGCAGTTCTTC. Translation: CASSSGTAKGRNEQFF.

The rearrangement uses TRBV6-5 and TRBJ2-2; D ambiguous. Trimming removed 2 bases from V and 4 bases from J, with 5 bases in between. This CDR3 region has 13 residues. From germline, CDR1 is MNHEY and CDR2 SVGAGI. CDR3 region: CASSYHSTGELFF. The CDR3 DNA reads TGTGCCAGCAGTTACCATAGCACCGGGGAGCTGTTTTTT.

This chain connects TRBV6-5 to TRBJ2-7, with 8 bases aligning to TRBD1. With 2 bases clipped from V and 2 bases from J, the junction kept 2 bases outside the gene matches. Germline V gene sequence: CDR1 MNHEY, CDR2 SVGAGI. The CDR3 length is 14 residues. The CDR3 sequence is CASSYGTGPYEQYF. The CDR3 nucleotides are TGTGCCAGCAGTTACGGGACAGGACCCTACGAGCAGTACTTC.

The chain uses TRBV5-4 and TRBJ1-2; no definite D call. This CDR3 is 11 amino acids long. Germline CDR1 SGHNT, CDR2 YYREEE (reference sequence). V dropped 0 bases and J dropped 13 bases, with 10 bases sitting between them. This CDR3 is CASSLGPGGTF. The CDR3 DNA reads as TGTGCCAGCAGCTTGGGGCCGGGAGGCACCTTC.

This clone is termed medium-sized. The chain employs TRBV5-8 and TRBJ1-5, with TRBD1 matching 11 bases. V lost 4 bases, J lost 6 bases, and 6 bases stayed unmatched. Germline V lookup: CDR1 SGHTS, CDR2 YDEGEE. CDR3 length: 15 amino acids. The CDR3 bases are TGTGCCAGCAGCGCGGGACAGGGGGGGGTTCAGCCCCAGCATTTT. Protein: CASSAGQGGVQPQHF.

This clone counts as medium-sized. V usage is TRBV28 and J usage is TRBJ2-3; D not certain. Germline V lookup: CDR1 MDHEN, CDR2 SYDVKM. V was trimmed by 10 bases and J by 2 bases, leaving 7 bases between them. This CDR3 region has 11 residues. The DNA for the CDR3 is TGTGCCATCGCGTACACAGATACGCAGTATTTT. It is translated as CAIAYTDTQYF.